The sequence of this TCR beta chain was determined in a study of blood T cell repertoires in COVID-19. Study background: Sites in the United States, Italy and Spain provided acute and convalescent COVID-19 samples.

Adults between about 18 and 89 years of age took part from 20 to 25 US areas. Donors in Cohort 3 counted as recovered after two negative PCRs, clearance, or symptom resolution. Authors' data handling: Nucleated cell number was recorded as an estimate derived from reference gene primer amplification. Generated by immunoSEQ multiplex PCR, the TCRdb table keeps only in-frame clones and is missing some. The V and J calls and clone size were taken over from that table, and D and trimming were inferred from the DNA. Of around 300,000 clones listed, approximately 81% are singletons. The length of the CDR3 is 16 residues. Trimming pared 1 base from V and 13 bases from J, leaving 21 bases between. CDR1 is SGHRS and CDR2 is YFSETQ in the germline V gene.

The chain employs TRBV5-1 and TRBJ1-6; possible D gene TRBD1, 5 bases. This receptor was identified in a woman in her forties or fifties who had recovered from COVID-19. Sequencing input: PBMCs or T cells enriched from blood (not recorded which). CDR3 protein: CASSLLVQQAQVPLHF. The DNA for the CDR3 is TGCGCCAGCAGCTTGTTAGTCCAACAGGCCCAAGTCCCCCTCCACTTT.